This TCR beta chain was identified in a study of CD8 T cells in ankylosing spondylitis. The CDR3 has 14 residues. Germline CDR1 reads SGHDT; CDR2 reads YYEEEE. Trimming removed 2 bases from V and 3 bases from J, with 11 bases in between. Overall study findings and caveats: Prior literature has documented some motif variants in synovial fluid and blood from reactive arthritis. Seemingly characteristic of ankylosing spondylitis blood was a TCR beta motif consisting of eight highly homologous variants. There was reportedly significant enrichment of clones that were disease-linked in matched ankylosing spondylitis synovial fluid.

For TCR beta, libraries came from quantitative 5'-RACE with molecular barcodes. TCRdb reprocessed the 5' RACE reads via MiXCR and lists one record per CDR3 protein. This table holds 200,000 to 250,000 distinct CDR3 sequences, around a tenth found once. This clonotype was seen many times. What it binds is not known. Sample: blood, either unsorted or a sorted T cell fraction (not recorded which). The TCR sequence derives from a male donor with ankylosing spondylitis or in good health (not recorded which). This chain connects TRBV5-6 to TRBJ2-5; D call uncertain. The CDR3, as DNA: TGTGCCAGCAGCTTTTTGACAATCGAAGAGACCCAGTACTTC. It encodes CASSFLTIEETQYF.